This TCR beta chain was identified during a study of neoadjuvant nivolumab and ipilimumab in lung cancer. Produced via immunoSEQ multiplex PCR; TCRdb's table is partial and in-frame only. The repertoire holds tens of thousands of clones, with 80% to 95% as singletons. On this clone itself: Its antigen is unknown.

Study findings and constraints: From pretherapy to surgery, tumor richness and clonality rose with dual therapy.

The sample here was peripheral blood, taken after neoadjuvant nivolumab, alone or with ipilimumab, at or shortly before surgery. This TCR derives from an adult with non-small cell lung cancer.

This CDR3 reads CASSRQGDNRQAQHF. DNA for the CDR3: TGTGCCAGCAGTCGACAGGGGGACAACCGGCAGGCCCAGCATTTT. This chain uses TRBV7-9 with TRBJ1-5, with TRBD1 matching 9 bases. Germline loops: CDR1 SEHNR, CDR2 FQNEAQ (reference sequence). This CDR3 is built from 15 residues. The V and J ends lost 6 bases and 11 bases, in that order; junction bases with no gene match: 14.